These 23 T cell receptor beta chains were all obtained from the same sample, sequenced in a study of cytomegalovirus exposure and HLA in healthy donors. PCR involved 60 Vbeta and 13 Jbeta primers. TCRdb's copy holds only in-frame clones and misses some; the assay was immunoSEQ multiplex PCR. Of about 160,000 clones listed, around 82% were seen once; the top ten hold roughly 10%. Sequenced input: PBMCs. These receptors all stem from a man aged 45 to 65 in good health and CMV-seropositive.

The chain is built from TRBV11-2 and TRBJ2-3; 8 bases are shared with TRBD2. Trimming took 3 bases from V and 4 from J; bases not matched to a gene: 6. The CDR3 runs 15 residues. Germline loops: CDR1 SGHAT, CDR2 FQNNGV. This CDR3 is CASSFLTSEADTQYF. CDR3 in DNA: TGTGCCAGCAGCTTCCTGACTAGCGAGGCAGATACGCAGTATTTT.

J is TRBJ2-7 and V is TRBV28; 10 positions match TRBD2. CDR3 length equals 15 residues. Germline V lookup: CDR1 MDHEN, CDR2 SYDVKM. The junction had 8 bases not matched to a gene; V was cut back by 2 bases and J by 7 bases. CDR3 residues: CASSLAGLAAWEQYF. In nucleotides, the CDR3 is TGTGCCAGCAGTTTAGCCGGACTAGCGGCTTGGGAGCAGTACTTC. The full variable domain, completed using reference TRBV28 and TRBJ2-7, is DVKVTQSSRYLVKRTGEKVFLECVQDMDHENMFWYRQDPGLGLRLIYFSYDVKMKEKGDIPEGYSVSREKKERFSLILESASTNQTSMYLCASSLAGLAAWEQYFGPGTRLTVT.

J is TRBJ1-4 and V is TRBV4-1; D ambiguous. CDR1 and CDR2 from the germline V gene are MGHRA and YSYEKL. V was shortened by 3 bases and J by 8 bases, with 16 bases between the two germline ends. CDR3 length: 15 amino acids. CDR3 sequence: CASSQTTSAGEKLFF. The CDR3 DNA reads as TGCGCCAGCAGCCAGACGACCAGCGCGGGGGAAAAACTGTTTTTT.

The chain links TRBV4-3 to TRBJ2-5; TRBD2 aligns across 7 bases. With the DNA end fitting TRBJ2-7 better, the J assignment may be wrong. This CDR3 region has 18 residues. From germline, CDR1 is LGHNA and CDR2 YSLEER. CDR3 residues: CASSQDTASSRGSGEQYF. CDR3 DNA sequence: TGCGCCAGCAGCCAAGATACCGCGTCGTCGCGCGGGAGTGGCGAGCAGTACTTC.

The chain joins TRBV7-3 to TRBJ2-1; 7 bases align to TRBD1. CDR1 and CDR2 (germline): SGHTA, FQGTGA. This CDR3 contains 14 residues. The V gene end was trimmed by 3 bases and the J gene end by 2 bases; junction bases not matched to a gene: 1. CDR3 loop: CASSFQGAYNEQFF. The DNA of the CDR3 is TGTGCCAGCAGCTTTCAGGGGGCCTACAATGAGCAGTTCTTC.

The rearrangement joins TRBV27 to TRBJ2-7; 8 bases fit TRBD2. V dropped 5 bases and J dropped 1; count of bases not matched to a gene: 4. The CDR3 sequence is 14 residues long. The germline V gene encodes CDR1 MNHEY and CDR2 SMNVEV (reference sequence). In DNA, the CDR3 is TGTGCCAGCAGTCGGGGGGGACTTTCCTACGAGCAGTACTTC. Its protein product is CASSRGGLSYEQYF.

V usage is TRBV4-2 and J usage is TRBJ1-2; maybe TRBD1 (6 bases). Germline V gene lookup returns CDR1 LGHNA and CDR2 YNFKEQ. CDR3 length: 15 amino acids. Trimming pared 0 bases from V and 0 bases from J, leaving 8 bases between. CDR3 sequence reads: CASSQETGTNYGYTF. For the CDR3, the DNA is TGTGCCAGCAGCCAAGAGACAGGTACTAACTATGGCTACACCTTC.

The genes are TRBV30 and TRBJ1-5; D not resolved. This CDR3 is 15 amino acids long. The ends were cut back, 0 bases at V and 5 bases at J, with 14 bases in the middle. Germline CDR1 reads GTSNPN; CDR2 reads SVGIG (reference sequence). The CDR3 protein is CAWSVGSRGYQPQHF. The CDR3 DNA reads TGTGCCTGGAGTGTTGGATCGAGAGGTTATCAGCCCCAGCATTTT.

V usage is TRBV6-6 and J usage is TRBJ2-1; 11 bases are a match to TRBD1. The CDR3 length is 14 residues. Germline-derived CDR1 and CDR2 are MNHNY and SVGAGI (reference sequence). Trimming removed 6 bases from V and 3 bases from J; junction bases left unmatched: 1. In nucleotides, the CDR3 is TGTGCCAGCAGGGGGACAGGGGGCTACAATGAGCAGTTCTTC. It encodes CASRGTGGYNEQFF.

This chain links TRBV14 with TRBJ2-1; 10 nucleotides align to TRBD2. The CDR3 consists of 17 residues. Germline V gene sequence: CDR1 SGHDN, CDR2 FVKESK. The V gene end was trimmed by 0 bases and the J gene end by 4 bases; junction bases not matched to a gene: 6. This CDR3 is CASSQDVTLAGYNEQFF. The CDR3 DNA is TGTGCCAGCAGCCAAGATGTAACACTAGCGGGGTACAATGAGCAGTTCTTC. Variable domain in full (rest from reference TRBV14 and TRBJ2-1): EAGVTQFPSHSVIEKGQTVTLRCDPISGHDNLYWYRRVMGKEIKFLLHFVKESKQDESGMPNNRFLAERTGGTYSTLKVQPAELEDSGVYFCASSQDVTLAGYNEQFFGPGTRLTVL.

The rearrangement joins TRBV9 to TRBJ1-2; 7 nucleotides agree with TRBD1. There are 15 residues in the CDR3. Losses at the gene ends were 0 bases for V and 4 bases for J; bases not matched to a gene: 6. The germline V gene encodes CDR1 SGDLS and CDR2 YYNGEE. CDR3 bases: TGTGCCAGCAGCGTAGAAGGCAGGGGGGCCTATGGCTACACCTTC. Amino acid sequence: CASSVEGRGAYGYTF.

In nucleotides, the CDR3 is TGTGCCAGCAGTTCTCTCGGGGGTTTATTCTACGAGCAGTACTTC. Amino acid sequence: CASSSLGGLFYEQYF. The rearrangement joins TRBV2 to TRBJ2-7; tentatively, D is TRBD2 (6 bases). The CDR3 runs 15 residues. The V end lost 5 bases, the J end lost 3 bases, and 17 bases lay between the germline ends. The V gene's germline CDR1 is SNHLY and CDR2 FYNNEI.

This chain links TRBV5-1 with TRBJ2-5; TRBD2 agrees at 15 bases. This CDR3 has 15 amino acids. Per the germline V gene, CDR1 is SGHRS and CDR2 is YFSETQ. J lost 5 bases, V lost 4 bases, and 3 bases had no gene match. In DNA form, the CDR3 reads TGCGCCAGCAGCGGGACTAGCGGGGGGCCGGAGACCCAGTACTTC. The encoded protein is CASSGTSGGPETQYF.

This chain joins TRBV5-1 and TRBJ1-1; TRBD1 matches 7 bases. Germline-derived CDR1 and CDR2 are SGHRS and YFSETQ. CDR3 length equals 16 residues. V trimming: 3 bases; J trimming: 4 bases; junction bases outside the gene matches: 12. CDR3 sequence reads: CASSSGQAVRTTEAFF. The CDR3 nucleotides read TGCGCCAGCAGCTCCGGACAGGCCGTCAGGACCACTGAAGCTTTCTTT.

The V gene is TRBV28, the J gene TRBJ2-4; perhaps TRBD1 as D (6 bases). V lost 5 bases to trimming and J lost 6 bases, with 14 bases between them. This CDR3 has 14 amino acids. Germline CDR1 MDHEN, CDR2 SYDVKM. The CDR3 DNA reads as TGTGCCAGCAGTCAAAGACAGGAACTAAACATTCAGTACTTC. Translation: CASSQRQELNIQYF. The full variable domain, completed using reference TRBV28 and TRBJ2-4, is DVKVTQSSRYLVKRTGEKVFLECVQDMDHENMFWYRQDPGLGLRLIYFSYDVKMKEKGDIPEGYSVSREKKERFSLILESASTNQTSMYLCASSQRQELNIQYFGAGTRLSVL.

This clone was found a few times. The CDR3 DNA reads TGTGCCAGCAGCCCCTTATCCTCGAACACCGGGGAGCTGTTTTTT. Translated: CASSPLSSNTGELFF. This chain joins TRBV5-5 and TRBJ2-2; D not resolved. With 4 bases removed from V and 0 bases from J, the gap between germline ends came to 10 bases. The CDR3 contains 15 residues. Germline V lookup: CDR1 SGHKS, CDR2 YYEKEE (reference sequence). Full variable domain (remainder filled in from reference TRBV5-5 and TRBJ2-2): DAGVTQSPTHLIKTRGQQVTLRCSPISGHKSVSWYQQVLGQGPQFIFQYYEKEERGRGNFPDRFSARQFPNYSSELNVNALLLGDSALYLCASSPLSSNTGELFFGEGSRLTVL.

This clone is a singleton in its sample. The chain recombines TRBV4-1 with TRBJ2-3, with TRBD1 identical over 9 bases. This CDR3 comprises 16 residues. Germline V CDR1 and CDR2: MGHRA, YSYEKL. The trim removed 6 bases at V and 3 bases at J, leaving 10 bases unmatched. The CDR3 spells CASSPKQGAGTDTQYF. The CDR3 nucleotides read TGCGCCAGCAGTCCTAAACAGGGGGCTGGGACAGATACGCAGTATTTT.

CDR3 nucleotides: TGTGCCAGCGCTTGGACTAGCGGGGGCTACAATGAGCAGTTCTTC. It yields the protein CASAWTSGGYNEQFF. The J gene is TRBJ2-1, the V gene TRBV27; TRBD2 matches at 13 bases. After removal of 8 bases from V and 3 bases from J, the junction contained 4 bases not matched to a gene. The CDR3 is made up of 15 amino acids. The V gene's germline CDR1 is MNHEY and CDR2 SMNVEV (reference sequence).

The chain couples TRBV9 to TRBJ1-2; D remains unclear. With 0 bases removed from V and 5 bases from J, the gap between germline ends came to 11 bases. Germline CDR1 and CDR2: SGDLS and YYNGEE. This CDR3 is built from 14 residues. CDR3 coding DNA: TGTGCCAGCAGCGTAGACTCAGGAAATTATGGCTACACCTTC. This translates into CASSVDSGNYGYTF.

This clone was observed a single time. The V gene is TRBV6-5, the J gene TRBJ2-1; D remains ambiguous. The V end lost 2 bases, the J end lost 5 bases, and 4 bases lay between the germline ends. Germline CDR1 and CDR2: MNHEY and SVGAGI. The length of the CDR3 is 12 residues. CDR3 bases: TGTGCCAGCAGTTACGGAGACAATGAGCAGTTCTTC. This encodes CASSYGDNEQFF.

J is TRBJ1-5 and V is TRBV28; D is undetermined. Trimming shortened V by 5 bases and J by 7 bases, and 15 bases separated the two germline ends. Germline loops: CDR1 MDHEN, CDR2 SYDVKM. CDR3 length equals 14 residues. The CDR3: CASSLTSYWQPQHF. CDR3 DNA: TGTGCCAGCAGTCTCACGTCCTACTGGCAGCCCCAGCATTTT.

The sample holds a few counts of this clone. The V gene is TRBV29-1, the J gene TRBJ2-3, with 7 nucleotides matching TRBD2. CDR3 length: 16 residues. Germline loops: CDR1 SQVTM, CDR2 ANQGSEA. J was trimmed by 1 base and V by 6 bases; bases with no gene match: 13. CDR3 residues: CSVFTMGGVGTDTQYF. CDR3 sequence (DNA): TGCAGCGTCTTCACCATGGGGGGGGTGGGCACAGATACGCAGTATTTT.

V and J are TRBV6-1 and TRBJ2-7; tentative D call: TRBD1 (5 bases). Germline values: CDR1 MNHNS, CDR2 SASEGT. Deletions cut 3 bases from V and 3 bases from J, with 15 bases between. The CDR3 runs to 15 residues. CDR3 bases: TGTGCCAGCAGTGAGGGTCAGGGCCTGCGCTACGAGCAGTACTTC. Its translation: CASSEGQGLRYEQYF.